A few counts support the clone carrying this TCR beta chain. Its cognate antigen is unknown. General study findings and limits: Tumor-infiltrating Treg TCR alpha and beta sequences overlapped most with tumor naive CD4+ T cells, then blood naive. The TCR gene usage of tumor memory CD4+ T cells clustered together with blood and lymph node memory CD4+ cells and with lymph node naive CD4+ cells.

After constant-region reverse-primer amplification, full-length variable regions underwent semi-nested PCR with Nested Universal Primer A. TCRdb re-called the 5' RACE reads with MiXCR, one entry per CDR3 protein. Among under 65,000 distinct CDR3 sequences listed, 25% to 30% were seen once. There are 14 residues in the CDR3. From germline, CDR1 is SNHLY and CDR2 FYNNEI. The V segment lost 6 bases and the J segment 3 bases; nucleotides outside the gene matches: 1. The memory fraction was CD4+CD45RO+CD25- cells. The sequenced material came from tumor-infiltrating memory CD4+ T cells sorted from the breast tumor. Subset meaning: memory CD4+ T cells, CD4+CD45RO+CD25-. This receptor was taken from a female donor with breast cancer. The chain has TRBV2 and TRBJ2-2; 10 bases are a match to TRBD1. In DNA form, the CDR3 reads TGTGCCAGCAGGACAGGGGGCGACACCGGGGAGCTGTTTTTT. This gives the protein CASRTGGDTGELFF.